These 29 T cell receptor beta chains were sequenced from one sample in a study of CD8+CD57+ T cells in acquired aplastic anemia. Patients picked for sequencing had shown CD8+CD57+ cell expansion detected by flow cytometry. TCR beta VDJ and CDR3 profiles were obtained from a genomic DNA template. TCRdb analysed the reads with MiXCR anew, one entry per CDR3 protein. This sample has over 150,000 distinct CDR3 sequences, with about 60% found just once. The sample was sorted CD4+, CD8+, or CD8+CD57+ T cells (not recorded which) from PBMCs. These receptors all come from a human donor with aplastic anemia.

V is TRBV2 and J is TRBJ1-2, with a weak D call TRBD1 (6 bases). The ends were cut back, 7 bases at V and 6 bases at J, with 15 bases in the middle. The V gene's germline CDR1 is SNHLY and CDR2 FYNNEI. CDR3 length equals 13 residues. CDR3 DNA sequence: TGTGCCAGCATGGTCCTCAGGGGCGATGGCTACACCTTC. This encodes CASMVLRGDGYTF.

This clonotype was observed a handful of times. The chain combines TRBV30 with TRBJ1-1; TRBD1 might be the D (5 bases). This CDR3 is built from 11 residues. Trimming took 2 bases from V and 5 from J, leaving 6 bases between them. The germline CDR1 and CDR2 sequences are GTSNPN and SVGIG (reference sequence). The CDR3 region is CAWSRGTEAFF. Here the CDR3 DNA reads TGTGCCTGGAGTAGGGGTACTGAAGCTTTCTTT.

The chain employs TRBV24-1 and TRBJ2-7, with D unclear. CDR3 length: 12 residues. The V and J ends lost 0 bases and 9 bases respectively, with 8 bases between them. The V gene's germline CDR1 is KGHDR and CDR2 SFDVKD. CDR3: CATSDLGILQYF. CDR3 DNA sequence: TGTGCCACCAGTGATTTGGGGATCCTGCAGTACTTC.

CDR3 nucleotides: TGTGCCAGCAGCTTATTCGGTAACTATGGCTACACCTTC. Its translation: CASSLFGNYGYTF. The V and J genes are TRBV13 and TRBJ1-2; the D is unclear. Per germline, CDR1 PRHDT and CDR2 FYEKMQ (reference sequence). This CDR3 is built from 13 residues. V lost 2 bases and J 1 base, leaving 5 bases between the germline ends. The complete variable domain, with remaining parts taken from reference TRBV13 and TRBJ1-2, reads AAGVIQSPRHLIKEKRETATLKCYPIPRHDTVYWYQQGPGQDPQFLISFYEKMQSDKGSIPDRFSAQQFSDYHSELNMSSLELGDSALYFCASSLFGNYGYTFGSGTRLTVV.

This clonotype was picked up many times. The chain couples TRBV2 to TRBJ1-5; D unresolved. CDR1 is SNHLY, CDR2 FYNNEI, per germline. The CDR3 totals 13 residues. V gave up 6 bases and J gave up 3 bases, with 9 bases separating them. CDR3 nucleotide sequence: TGTGCCAGCAGGATCGAACCCAATCAGCCCCAGCATTTT. It encodes CASRIEPNQPQHF.

The chain employs TRBV15 and TRBJ1-1; maybe TRBD1 (5 bases). V lost 8 bases, J lost 2 bases, and 12 bases lay in between. In germline, CDR1 is LNHNV, CDR2 YYDKDF (reference sequence). CDR3 length: 13 amino acids. The CDR3: CATRRGTNTEAFF. CDR3 in DNA: TGTGCCACCCGTCGGGGCACTAACACTGAAGCTTTCTTT.

Note on this clonotype: Because the CDR3 is missing its conserved closing phenylalanine or tryptophan, this is likely a read error. The limits of the CDR3 on the DNA are not certain, so only TCRdb's listed CDR3 is given. The rearrangement joins TRBV2 to TRBJ2-7; the D call of TRBD2 is as the table states it, not checked on the DNA. The CDR3 length is 11 residues, termini included. The V gene's germline CDR1 is SNHLY and CDR2 FYNNEI. The CDR3 here is CASSERAETYY.

The chain has TRBV20-1 and TRBJ2-3; 10 positions match TRBD2. Germline CDR1 reads DFQATT; CDR2 reads SNEGSKA (reference sequence). After removal of 2 bases from V and 6 bases from J, the junction contained 8 bases not matched to a gene. The CDR3 consists of 15 residues. CDR3 region: CSARLAGAPPDTQYF. As DNA, the CDR3 is TGCAGTGCTAGACTAGCGGGGGCCCCCCCGGATACGCAGTATTTT.

This clonotype occurred many times. J is TRBJ1-1 and V is TRBV6-5, with D possibly being TRBD1 (5 bases). Germline V gene data show CDR1 as MNHEY and CDR2 as SVGAGI. V gave up 5 bases and J gave up 0 bases, with 16 bases separating them. This CDR3 region has 16 residues. CDR3 nucleotide sequence: TGTGCCAGCAGTGCCGGGACGGCCTTCATGAACACTGAAGCTTTCTTT. It yields the protein CASSAGTAFMNTEAFF.

This sequence joins TRBV20-1 and TRBJ2-3; possibly TRBD2 for D (6 bases). The CDR3 totals 13 residues. Germline V CDR1 and CDR2: DFQATT, SNEGSKA (reference sequence). V lost 7 bases and J lost 2, with 13 bases in between. The CDR3 sequence: CSVDGEVTDTQYF. The CDR3 DNA follows: TGCAGTGTTGACGGGGAGGTCACAGATACGCAGTATTTT.

The J gene is TRBJ1-2, the V gene TRBV20-1, with D maybe TRBD1 (5 bases). Trimming cost V 5 bases and J 4 bases, with 11 bases left between them. CDR3 length: 12 residues. Germline V lookup: CDR1 DFQATT, CDR2 SNEGSKA (reference sequence). CDR3 region: CSAGSGGYGYTF. The CDR3 DNA sequence: TGCAGTGCTGGCTCGGGGGGCTATGGCTACACCTTC.

This clonotype showed up many times. The chain carries TRBV24-1 and TRBJ1-1; D call uncertain. V was pared by 3 bases and J by 6 bases, with 10 bases between. Germline V gene lookup returns CDR1 KGHDR and CDR2 SFDVKD. CDR3 length: 13 amino acids. The CDR3, as DNA: TGTGCCACCAGTGATCCCTCGATTCCTGAAGCTTTCTTT. Its translation: CATSDPSIPEAFF.

This clonotype was counted many times. The chain joins TRBV7-9 to TRBJ1-1; 9 nucleotides align to TRBD1. The CDR3 runs 15 residues. From germline, CDR1 is SEHNR and CDR2 FQNEAQ (reference sequence). The J segment lost 1 base and the V segment lost 2 bases, leaving 2 bases of the junction unmatched. The CDR3 protein is CASSLLGQGNTEAFF. CDR3 DNA sequence: TGTGCCAGCAGCTTACTGGGACAGGGGAACACTGAAGCTTTCTTT.

In its sample, this clonotype was seen many times. CDR3 amino acids: CASSIVSGDEQYF. Written as DNA, the CDR3 is TGTGCCAGTAGTATAGTGTCAGGGGACGAGCAGTACTTC. The chain recombines TRBV19 with TRBJ2-7, with a possible D match to TRBD1 (6 bases). The CDR3 spans 13 residues. V lost 1 base to trimming and J lost 5 bases, with 9 bases between them. The germline V gene has CDR1 LNHDA and CDR2 SQIVND (reference sequence).

V is TRBV7-3 and J is TRBJ1-6, with D perhaps TRBD1 (5 bases). The CDR3 contains 14 residues. Germline lookup yields CDR1 SGHTA and CDR2 FQGTGA. V was trimmed by 4 bases and J by 9 bases, leaving 13 bases between them. DNA for the CDR3: TGTGCCAGCAGCTCGACAGTCTCGGGTTCACCCCTCCACTTT. Protein: CASSSTVSGSPLHF.

The J gene is TRBJ2-7, the V gene TRBV7-9; weak D call: TRBD2 (6 bases). The germline CDR1 and CDR2 sequences are SEHNR and FQNEAQ (reference sequence). The CDR3 extends over 15 amino acids. V lost 1 base and J 7 bases, leaving 17 bases between the germline ends. The CDR3 sequence is CASSLGASARGEQYF. Written as DNA, the CDR3 is TGTGCCAGCAGCTTAGGGGCTAGCGCCCGGGGGGAGCAGTACTTC. The variable domain in full, completed from reference TRBV7-9 and TRBJ2-7, reads DTGVSQNPRHKITKRGQNVTFRCDPISEHNRLYWYRQTLGQGPEFLTYFQNEAQLEKSRLLSDRFSAERPKGSFSTLEIQRTEQGDSAMYLCASSLGASARGEQYFGPGTRLTVT.

V is TRBV19 and J is TRBJ1-2; TRBD1 might be the D (5 bases). The CDR3 has 14 amino acids. The V gene's germline CDR1 is LNHDA and CDR2 SQIVND (reference sequence). V lost 2 bases and J lost 0, with 7 bases in between. The CDR3 nucleotides are TGTGCCAGTAGTATATGGGGGACTAACTATGGCTACACCTTC. Translation: CASSIWGTNYGYTF.

The chain has TRBV3-1 and TRBJ2-7; D possibly corresponds to TRBD2 (7 bases). CDR1 LGHDT and CDR2 YNNKEL come from the germline V gene (reference sequence). Trimming removed 1 base at V and 2 bases at J, with 12 bases between. The CDR3 contains 15 residues. The CDR3 DNA reads TGTGCCAGCAGCCAAGGGGGGGGGGGCACCTACGAGCAGTACTTC. This gives the protein CASSQGGGGTYEQYF.

This clonotype was detected a few times. The chain couples TRBV29-1 to TRBJ2-3; no firm D call. The germline V and J ends were trimmed by 7 bases and 6 bases, with 8 bases remaining between them. The length of the CDR3 is 10 residues. CDR1 SQVTM and CDR2 ANQGSEA come from the germline V gene. CDR3 sequence: CSESSDTQYF. In nucleotides, the CDR3 is TGCAGCGAATCCTCGGATACGCAGTATTTT.

In regard to this clonotype: A read error may explain this, as a much larger clone is one base away. V gene TRBV7-2 combines with J gene TRBJ2-5; 9 bases fit TRBD2. CDR1 is SGHTA, CDR2 FQGNSA, per germline. CDR3 size: 16 residues. V lost 2 bases to trimming and J lost 4 bases; unmatched junction nucleotides: 8. The CDR3 here is CASSLLAGGPGETQYF. CDR3 coding DNA: TGTGCCAGCAGCTTATTGGCGGGGGGGCCCGGAGAGACCCAGTACTTC.

Only one count was recorded for this clonotype. The chain combines TRBV20-1 with TRBJ1-6, with 7 bases aligning to TRBD1. The CDR3 has 14 residues. With V trimmed by 1 base and J by 12 bases, 9 bases remained unmatched. Germline-derived CDR1 and CDR2 are DFQATT and SNEGSKA (reference sequence). CDR3 sequence (DNA): TGCAGTGCTAGAGTTCCAGGGGGTATTAGACCCCTCCACTTT. Translated: CSARVPGGIRPLHF.

The chain employs TRBV6-6 and TRBJ2-7; D gene unclear. The CDR3 is made up of 15 amino acids. Germline V gene lookup returns CDR1 MNHNY and CDR2 SVGAGI (reference sequence). V was clipped by 1 base and J by 3 bases, with 13 bases between them. The CDR3 sequence: CASSYYSTQDYEQYF. DNA for the CDR3: TGTGCCAGCAGTTACTACAGCACTCAGGACTACGAGCAGTACTTC.

The chain recombines TRBV20-1 with TRBJ2-7; D remains unclear. V dropped 3 bases and J dropped 7 bases, with 19 bases sitting between them. Germline V lookup: CDR1 DFQATT, CDR2 SNEGSKA (reference sequence). The CDR3 sequence is 14 residues long. The CDR3 DNA sequence: TGCAGTGCTAGGCCCCCAGATGAGGAGCTTGAGCAGTACTTC. It encodes CSARPPDEELEQYF.

The J gene is TRBJ2-1, the V gene TRBV7-9, with 12 bases lining up with TRBD1. Trimming at V came to 4 bases and at J to 6 bases, leaving 7 bases not matched to a gene. The CDR3 extends over 16 amino acids. CDR1 and CDR2 from the germline V gene are SEHNR and FQNEAQ (reference sequence). Here the CDR3 reads CASSSPGQGAFNEQFF. CDR3 bases: TGTGCCAGCAGCTCACCGGGACAGGGGGCATTCAATGAGCAGTTCTTC.

This chain joins TRBV12-3 or TRBV12-4 and TRBJ1-1; TRBD1 is a possible D gene (5 bases). The CDR3 sequence is 13 residues long. V was shortened by 6 bases and J by 10 bases, with 18 bases between the two germline ends. CDR3: CASSNRDRSTAFF. The DNA of the CDR3 is TGTGCCAGCAGCAACCGGGACCGCTCAACAGCTTTCTTT.

The V call is TRBV12-5, the J call TRBJ1-2; the match to TRBD1 covers 8 bases. CDR3 length: 13 amino acids. Germline loops: CDR1 LGHNT, CDR2 FRNRAP. This chain's CDR3 is CASSFRTGLGYTF. DNA for the CDR3: TGTGCCAGCAGTTTCCGGACAGGGCTTGGCTACACCTTC.

The CDR3 here is CASSLEGLRSYEQYF. DNA for the CDR3: TGTGCCAGCAGCTTAGAAGGTCTGCGGAGCTACGAGCAGTACTTC. The chain couples TRBV7-2 to TRBJ2-7; D not resolved. The V gene's germline CDR1 is SGHTA and CDR2 FQGNSA. Trimming took off 1 base at V and 3 bases at J, with 13 bases between the two ends. This CDR3 comprises 15 residues.

V is TRBV20-1 and J is TRBJ1-4; D possibly corresponds to TRBD1 (6 bases). This CDR3 is 12 amino acids long. Trimming cost V 2 bases and J 5 bases, with 6 bases left between them. Germline V lookup: CDR1 DFQATT, CDR2 SNEGSKA (reference sequence). The CDR3 protein is CSARQGNEKLFF. The CDR3 nucleotides are TGCAGTGCTAGACAGGGGAATGAAAAACTGTTTTTT.

The rearrangement links TRBV10-3 to TRBJ1-2; D is perhaps TRBD1 (6 bases). CDR1 is ENHRY and CDR2 is SYGVKD in the germline V gene. The CDR3 totals 17 residues. V gave up 2 bases and J gave up 0 bases, with 16 bases separating them. CDR3 sequence: CAISEGGSQTANYGYTF. CDR3 nucleotides: TGTGCCATCAGTGAGGGGGGCAGCCAAACAGCTAACTATGGCTACACCTTC.